This T cell receptor (beta chain) was identified during a study of beta chain features in type 1 diabetes. General observations from the study: More deletions and fewer insertions at VDJ junctions were found in patients with type 1 diabetes. When Type 1 diabetes patients were examined, their TCRB CDR3s proved moderately but significantly shorter in all four CD4+ subsets.

Per germline, CDR1 GTSNPN and CDR2 SVGIG (reference sequence). V shed 0 bases and J shed 3 bases, with 9 bases lying between them. The CDR3 spans 14 residues. This clone was observed a few times. Its antigen is not identified. The whole isolated RNA underwent reverse transcription, so sequencing captured expressed TCRB transcripts. Here immunoSEQ multiplex PCR was the method, and the copy in TCRdb shows in-frame clones only, minus some. Here the sample spans hundreds of thousands of clones, over 13% being singletons. The sequencing input was naive CD4+ T cells from blood. The receptor was derived from a man aged 18 to 30 with type 1 diabetes. The chain links TRBV30 to TRBJ1-5; no definite D call. CDR3 nucleotides: TGTGCCTGGAGTGTATCGGGCCTCAATCAGCCCCAGCATTTT. It encodes CAWSVSGLNQPQHF.